The present T cell receptor beta chain was sequenced within a study of multiple sclerosis patients with progressive multifocal leukoencephalopathy. Generated by immunoSEQ multiplex PCR, the TCRdb table keeps only in-frame clones and is missing some. The data contain more than 30,000 clones, approximately 89% of them seen just once; the ten biggest clones take up about 1.5%. Time point here: before natalizumab initiation. The length of the CDR3 is 17 residues. CDR1 MNHEY and CDR2 SMNVEV come from the germline V gene (reference sequence). The V segment lost 7 bases and the J segment 3 bases; nucleotides outside the gene matches: 12. Worth noting for this clone: What it binds is not known.

Study-wide points: Most PML patients had lower entropy, suggesting less diverse TRB repertoires.

J is TRBJ2-3 and V is TRBV27; 11 bases match TRBD2. Material: PBMCs. This sequence was found in a human donor with multiple sclerosis. Here the CDR3 DNA reads TGTGCCAGCACAAAACTAGCGGGAGTGCGGAGGACAGATACGCAGTATTTT. Protein sequence: CASTKLAGVRRTDTQYF.